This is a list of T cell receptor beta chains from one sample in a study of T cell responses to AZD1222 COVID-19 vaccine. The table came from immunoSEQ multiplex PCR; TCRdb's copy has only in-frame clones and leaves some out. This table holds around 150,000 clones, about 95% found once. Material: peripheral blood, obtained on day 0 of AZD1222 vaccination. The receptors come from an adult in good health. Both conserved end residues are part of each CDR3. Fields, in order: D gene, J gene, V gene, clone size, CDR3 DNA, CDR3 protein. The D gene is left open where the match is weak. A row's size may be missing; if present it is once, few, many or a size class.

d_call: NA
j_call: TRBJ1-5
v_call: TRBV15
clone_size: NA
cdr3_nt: TGTGCCACCAGCAGAGTAACACCGACACTGAATCAGCCCCAGCATTTT
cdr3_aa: CATSRVTPTLNQPQHF

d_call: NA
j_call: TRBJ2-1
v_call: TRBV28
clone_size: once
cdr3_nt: TGTGCCAGCATGGGGGTCGGCAATGAGCAGTTCTTC
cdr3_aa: CASMGVGNEQFF

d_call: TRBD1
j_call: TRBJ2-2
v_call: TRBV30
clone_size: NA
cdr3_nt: TGTGCCTGGGCCCAGGGACAGGGGGCCGGCGGGGAGCTGTTTTTT
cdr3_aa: CAWAQGQGAGGELFF

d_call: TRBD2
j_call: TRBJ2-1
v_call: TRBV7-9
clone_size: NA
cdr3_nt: TGTGCCAGCAGCTTAGTCCTCTTGCGGGAGATAGTTGAGCAGTTCTTC
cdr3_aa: CASSLVLLREIVEQFF

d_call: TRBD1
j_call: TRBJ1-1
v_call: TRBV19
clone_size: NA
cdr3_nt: TGTGCCAGTACCGGGACAGGGGGCGCAGAGAACACTGAAGCTTTCTTT
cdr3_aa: CASTGTGGAENTEAFF

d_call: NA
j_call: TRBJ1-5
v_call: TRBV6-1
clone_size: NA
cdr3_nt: TGTGCCAGCAGTGAAGGCCTCCTAAGAATAATTCTTTCGAAGGGTCAGCCCCAGCATTTT
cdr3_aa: CASSEGLLRIILSKGQPQHF

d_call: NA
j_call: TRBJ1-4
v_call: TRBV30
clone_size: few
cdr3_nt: TGTGCCTGGAGTATGGGGGGGCTAGGTATTAATGAAAAACTGTTTTTT
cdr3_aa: CAWSMGGLGINEKLFF

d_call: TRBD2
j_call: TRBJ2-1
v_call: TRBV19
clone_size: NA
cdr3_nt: TGTGCCACGACTAGCGGGGGGAATAACAATGAGCAGTTCTTC
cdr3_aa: CATTSGGNNNEQFF

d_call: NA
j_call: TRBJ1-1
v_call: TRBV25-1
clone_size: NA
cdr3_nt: TGTGCCAGCAGTGAATTAGGATCGGGAGCTTTCTTT
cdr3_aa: CASSELGSGAFF

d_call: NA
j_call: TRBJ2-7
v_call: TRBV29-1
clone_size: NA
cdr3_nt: TGCAGCGTGGGAGAAACGCACGAGCAGTACTTC
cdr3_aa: CSVGETHEQYF

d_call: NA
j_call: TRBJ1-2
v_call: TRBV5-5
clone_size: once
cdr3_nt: TGTGCCAGCAGCTTGGATCCGGGGCGGGCTTTCTATGGCTACACCTTC
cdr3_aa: CASSLDPGRAFYGYTF

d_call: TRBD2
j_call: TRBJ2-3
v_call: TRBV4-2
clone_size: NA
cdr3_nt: TGTGCCAGCAGCCAAGAAATAAGCGGGAGTCGGTTAACGCAGTATTTT
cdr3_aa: CASSQEISGSRLTQYF

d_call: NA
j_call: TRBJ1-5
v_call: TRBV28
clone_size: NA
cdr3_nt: TGTGCCAGCACCACTCAGGGCACTCATCAGCCCCAGCATTTT
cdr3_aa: CASTTQGTHQPQHF

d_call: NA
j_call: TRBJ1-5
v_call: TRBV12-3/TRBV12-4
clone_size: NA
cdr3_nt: TGTGCCAGCAGTCCCTCGGGGGTACAGCCCCAGCATTTT
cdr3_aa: CASSPSGVQPQHF

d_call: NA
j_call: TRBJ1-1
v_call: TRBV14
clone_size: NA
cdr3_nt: TGTGCCAGCAGCCAAGTAGTACGGAACACTGAAGCTTTCTTT
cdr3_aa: CASSQVVRNTEAFF

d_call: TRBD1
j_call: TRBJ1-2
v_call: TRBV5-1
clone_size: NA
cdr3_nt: TGCGCCAGCAGCACCGGGAGTTGGGACAGGGCTTTTTTGGTTTATGGCTACACCTTC
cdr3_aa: CASSTGSWDRAFLVYGYTF

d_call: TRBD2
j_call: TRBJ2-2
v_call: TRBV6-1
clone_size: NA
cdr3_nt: TGTGCCAGCAGTGAAACGGCGGGAGACACCGGGGAGCTGTTTTTT
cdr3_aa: CASSETAGDTGELFF

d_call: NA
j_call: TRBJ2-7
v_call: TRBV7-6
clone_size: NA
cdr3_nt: TGTGCCAGCAGCAGTAGGGAGGAGCAGTACTTC
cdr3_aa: CASSSREEQYF